These 22 T cell receptor beta chains share one sample of origin, sequenced in a study of memory CD4+ T cells and cytomegalovirus serostatus. The protocol was immunoSEQ multiplex PCR, while the TCRdb copy is restricted to in-frame clones and leaves out a portion. The sample includes tens of thousands of clones, about 74% of them seen just once. Single viable CD3+CD4+CD8-CD45RO+ cells were sorted as the memory CD4+ T cells. Sequencing was performed on memory CD4+ T cells from blood. The origin of the receptors is an adult in good health and CMV-seronegative.

This sequence joins TRBV5-1 and TRBJ2-3; 7 bases line up with TRBD2. The CDR3 length is 14 residues. CDR1 SGHRS and CDR2 YFSETQ come from the germline V gene. V was pared by 2 bases and J by 1 base, with 1 base of the junction left unmatched. The CDR3 protein is CASSFTSGTDTQYF. The CDR3 nucleotides read TGCGCCAGCAGCTTTACTAGCGGCACAGATACGCAGTATTTT.

This clone was seen only a few times. The gene calls are TRBV6-1 and TRBJ2-1; 9 bases line up with TRBD1. The V and J ends lost 4 bases and 8 bases, in that order; junction bases with no gene match: 9. CDR3 length equals 15 residues. CDR1 and CDR2 (germline): MNHNS, SASEGT. The CDR3 DNA reads TGTGCCAGCAGTGTTCCTGGGACAGGGATGGATGAGCAGTTCTTC. Residues: CASSVPGTGMDEQFF.

The chain links TRBV5-6 to TRBJ1-3, with a tentative D call TRBD1 (6 bases). V lost 4 bases and J 0 bases, leaving 23 bases between the germline ends. The germline gives CDR1 SGHDT, CDR2 YYEEEE. This CDR3 has 19 amino acids. This CDR3 reads CASSTPGTLGGYSGNTIYF. The CDR3 bases are TGTGCCAGCAGCACCCCCGGGACATTGGGGGGTTACTCTGGAAACACCATATATTTT.

This clone was picked up one time. V gene TRBV7-9 combines with J gene TRBJ2-3; perhaps TRBD2 as D (6 bases). Looked up from germline, CDR1 is SEHNR and CDR2 is FQNEAQ (reference sequence). Trimming shortened V by 0 bases and J by 3 bases, and 10 bases separated the two germline ends. There are 15 residues in the CDR3. The CDR3 loop reads CASSLAVGGTDTQYF. DNA of the CDR3: TGTGCCAGCAGCTTAGCGGTTGGAGGGACAGATACGCAGTATTTT.

This clone was recorded once. This rearrangement joins TRBV5-1 to TRBJ2-1, with TRBD2 as a possible D gene (6 bases). CDR1 is SGHRS and CDR2 is YFSETQ in the germline V gene. V shed 0 bases and J shed 9 bases, with 13 bases lying between them. CDR3 length: 14 residues. CDR3 region: CASSLAPTSLEQFF. The CDR3 region has the DNA TGCGCCAGCAGCTTGGCCCCCACTAGCCTTGAGCAGTTCTTC.

The CDR3: CASSPRQSLYEQYF. The CDR3 nucleotides read TGTGCCAGCAGCCCTAGACAGAGTCTCTACGAGCAGTACTTC. The chain joins TRBV7-2 to TRBJ2-7; possibly TRBD1 for D (5 bases). This CDR3 has 14 residues. Germline values: CDR1 SGHTA, CDR2 FQGNSA. V lost 5 bases and J 3 bases, leaving 14 bases between the germline ends.

This chain uses TRBV19 with TRBJ1-2, with D possibly TRBD1 on 6 matching bases. Trimming took off 5 bases at V and 7 bases at J, with 17 bases between the two ends. Germline V lookup: CDR1 LNHDA, CDR2 SQIVND (reference sequence). The CDR3 loop spans 14 amino acids. In DNA form, the CDR3 reads TGTGCCAGTAGTTCAGACAACAGGGCCGGTGGCTACACCTTC. It specifies CASSSDNRAGGYTF.

The genes are TRBV6-5 and TRBJ1-1; TRBD1 aligns across 11 bases. V lost 7 bases to trimming and J lost 4 bases; unmatched junction nucleotides: 8. The CDR3 extends over 15 amino acids. Germline assignment: CDR1 MNHEY and CDR2 SVGAGI. CDR3 amino acids: CASNPWTGGITEAFF. DNA of the CDR3: TGTGCCAGCAATCCGTGGACAGGGGGCATCACTGAAGCTTTCTTT.

The chain links TRBV6-1 to TRBJ1-5; the match to TRBD1 covers 7 bases. Germline CDR1 reads MNHNS; CDR2 reads SASEGT. The CDR3 covers 15 residues. Germline trimming cut 6 bases from V and 7 bases from J; bases unmatched to any gene: 12. The CDR3 nucleotides are TGTGCCAGCAGCCTTACAGGGGATATCGGGCAGCCCCAGCATTTT. This translates into CASSLTGDIGQPQHF.

This chain uses TRBV7-8 with TRBJ1-1, with 7 bases fitting TRBD1. Germline V gene lookup returns CDR1 SGHVS and CDR2 FQNEAQ. This CDR3 contains 19 residues. V trimming: 2 bases; J trimming: 0 bases; junction bases outside the gene matches: 15. DNA for the CDR3: TGTGCCAGCAGCTTAATTGGGGGAACAGGGGCCCCTATGAACACTGAAGCTTTCTTT. It translates to CASSLIGGTGAPMNTEAFF.

V and J are TRBV9 and TRBJ2-1; 9 bases agree with TRBD2. The V and J ends lost 0 bases and 0 bases, in that order; junction bases with no gene match: 4. Germline lookup yields CDR1 SGDLS and CDR2 YYNGEE. This CDR3 is 17 amino acids long. The DNA for the CDR3 is TGTGCCAGCAGCGTAGAGTTGCGGGGGGGCTCCTACAATGAGCAGTTCTTC. Translation gives CASSVELRGGSYNEQFF.

The rearrangement joins TRBV9 to TRBJ2-1, with 7 bases matching TRBD2. The CDR3 is made up of 16 amino acids. Germline-derived CDR1 and CDR2 are SGDLS and YYNGEE. The V gene end was trimmed by 0 bases and the J gene end by 9 bases; junction bases not matched to a gene: 12. The CDR3 here is CASSVAGGAGMSEQFF. Written as DNA, the CDR3 is TGTGCCAGCAGCGTAGCTGGGGGAGCGGGGATGAGTGAGCAGTTCTTC.

The chain couples TRBV14 to TRBJ1-6; D may be TRBD1 (5 bases). The CDR3 is 16 residues long. V lost 2 bases, J lost 8 bases, and 16 bases lay in between. Germline-derived CDR1 and CDR2 are SGHDN and FVKESK. CDR3: CASSQSGLGLYSPLHF. The CDR3 nucleotides read TGTGCCAGCAGCCAATCGGGACTGGGACTTTATTCACCCCTCCACTTT.

The chain has TRBV15 and TRBJ1-4; no clear D. Germline CDR1 is LNHNV and CDR2 is YYDKDF (reference sequence). V lost 5 bases and J 7 bases, leaving 11 bases between the germline ends. The CDR3 covers 13 residues. CDR3 bases: TGTGCCACCAGCCTTCAATCGGGTGAAAAACTGTTTTTT. The encoded protein is CATSLQSGEKLFF.

The V call is TRBV5-6, the J call TRBJ2-1, with D unclear. This CDR3 region has 13 residues. Trimming stripped 1 base from V and 4 bases from J, with 6 bases between. Germline loops: CDR1 SGHDT, CDR2 YYEEEE. The CDR3 spells CASSLSSYNEQFF. The CDR3, as DNA: TGTGCCAGCAGCTTGAGCTCGTACAATGAGCAGTTCTTC.

The chain carries TRBV10-1 and TRBJ2-7; D unresolved. V lost 0 bases and J lost 1, with 7 bases in between. The CDR3 has 14 residues. Germline V gene lookup returns CDR1 WNHNN and CDR2 SYGVQD (reference sequence). For the CDR3, the DNA is TGCGCCAGCAGTGAGTCTGAGGTTTCCTACGAGCAGTACTTC. Translating gives CASSESEVSYEQYF.

This clone was observed once. The chain recombines TRBV5-1 with TRBJ2-1; D is unresolved. V gave up 3 bases and J gave up 0 bases, with 7 bases separating them. The CDR3 spans 14 residues. Germline V gene lookup returns CDR1 SGHRS and CDR2 YFSETQ. The CDR3 loop reads CASSYLYSYNEQFF. The CDR3 coding sequence is TGCGCCAGCAGCTACCTATACTCCTACAATGAGCAGTTCTTC.

V usage is TRBV4-2 and J usage is TRBJ2-5, with D possibly matching TRBD1 (6 bases). Per germline, CDR1 LGHNA and CDR2 YNFKEQ. The CDR3 loop spans 15 amino acids. The ends were cut back, 4 bases at V and 3 bases at J, with 15 bases in the middle. The CDR3 DNA reads as TGTGCCAGCAGCCGCGGGTCGACAGGAGAAGAGACCCAGTACTTC. Translation: CASSRGSTGEETQYF.

The genes are TRBV14 and TRBJ2-7, with D unresolved. This CDR3 is built from 14 residues. Trimming cost V 0 bases and J 2 bases, with 8 bases left between them. The germline gives CDR1 SGHDN, CDR2 FVKESK. CDR3 coding DNA: TGTGCCAGCAGCCAAGAAACGGTGACCTACGAGCAGTACTTC. It is translated as CASSQETVTYEQYF.

The rearrangement joins TRBV28 to TRBJ2-7; 8 bases are a match to TRBD2. V gave up 7 bases and J gave up 0 bases; unmatched junction bases: 8. The CDR3 runs 15 residues. Germline CDR1 reads MDHEN; CDR2 reads SYDVKM. The CDR3 sequence: CASTPRGEASYEQYF. CDR3 in DNA: TGTGCCAGCACCCCGCGGGGGGAGGCCTCCTACGAGCAGTACTTC. Filled out from reference TRBV28 and TRBJ2-7, the complete variable domain reads DVKVTQSSRYLVKRTGEKVFLECVQDMDHENMFWYRQDPGLGLRLIYFSYDVKMKEKGDIPEGYSVSREKKERFSLILESASTNQTSMYLCASTPRGEASYEQYFGPGTRLTVT.

The chain links TRBV7-9 to TRBJ1-4, with a possible D match to TRBD1 (5 bases). CDR3 size: 15 residues. CDR1 is SEHNR, CDR2 FQNEAQ, per germline (reference sequence). Between the trimmed V and J ends, which lost 0 bases and 3 bases, there was a span of 8 bases. CDR3 coding DNA: TGTGCCAGCAGCTTAGCGGGGGGACCTAATGAAAAACTGTTTTTT. Protein: CASSLAGGPNEKLFF.

The chain has TRBV15 and TRBJ2-3; 12 positions match TRBD2. Germline assignment: CDR1 LNHNV and CDR2 YYDKDF (reference sequence). V was pared by 4 bases and J by 0 bases, with 5 bases of the junction left unmatched. The CDR3 covers 17 residues. As DNA, the CDR3 is TGTGCCACCAGCACGGGACTAGCGGGTGCTAGCACAGATACGCAGTATTTT. It translates to CATSTGLAGASTDTQYF. The full variable domain, in which reference TRBV15 and TRBJ2-3 provide the parts outside the CDR3, is DAMVIQNPRYQVTQFGKPVTLSCSQTLNHNVMYWYQQKSSQAPKLLFHYYDKDFNNEADTPDNFQSRRPNTSFCFLDIRSPGLGDTAMYLCATSTGLAGASTDTQYFGPGTRLTVL.